This is a list of T cell receptor beta chains from one sample in a study of blood T cell repertoires in COVID-19. Repertoires were generated with immunoSEQ multiplex PCR, while TCRdb's copy carries only in-frame clones and drops some. This table has more than 85,000 clones, just over 85% appearing once. Sequencing used peripheral blood. The receptors derive from a man over 45 with COVID-19, enrolled during active disease. Both conserved end residues are part of each CDR3. Fields, in order: V gene, clone size, J gene, CDR3 protein. Size is omitted from some rows. Given values are once, few, many or a class for expanded clones.

TRBV30	NA	TRBJ2-4	CAWKPVRGLAKNIQYF
TRBV12-5	NA	TRBJ1-1	CASGLVARGEAFF
TRBV18	NA	TRBJ1-6	CASSPDAGGNSPLHF
TRBV29-1	once	TRBJ2-4	CSVSDRAGKNIQYF
TRBV9	NA	TRBJ2-7	CASSVGPPGTGVYEQYF
TRBV24-1	NA	TRBJ2-2	CATSDEIPGELFF
TRBV7-9	NA	TRBJ1-5	CASSPDRGFSNQPQHF
TRBV21-1	NA	TRBJ2-7	CASSKRERVRGRYEQYF
TRBV6-6	once	TRBJ2-7	CASSYDGGYEQYF
TRBV5-4	NA	TRBJ2-7	CASSSQTGDNSYEQYF
TRBV4-1	NA	TRBJ2-1	CASSTRDRGHEQFF
TRBV3-1/TRBV3-2	once	TRBJ2-5	CASSQAGQQETQYF
TRBV19	NA	TRBJ2-2	CASNPTWTSGVTGELFF
TRBV28	NA	TRBJ2-5	CASSKPGTAGWETQYF
TRBV11-2	NA	TRBJ2-1	CASSFGGARNEQFF
TRBV10-3	NA	TRBJ1-3	CAISRGSGNTIYF
TRBV27	NA	TRBJ1-2	CASRATPYYGYTF
TRBV28	NA	TRBJ2-3	CASRSGGAADTQYF
TRBV15	NA	TRBJ1-2	CATSRGLDNYGYTF
TRBV5-5	few	TRBJ1-5	CASSVTGGYSQPQHF
TRBV28	NA	TRBJ2-2	CASSLPGWAAGELFF
TRBV15	NA	TRBJ1-2	CATSRDRVLYGYTF
TRBV18	few	TRBJ1-1	CASSPGTGGLNTEAFF
TRBV4-1	NA	TRBJ2-1	CASSRRTSGGPDNEQFF
TRBV7-3	NA	TRBJ2-1	CASSTGLTYNEQFF
TRBV7-2	once	TRBJ2-3	CASSLASGGATDTQYF
TRBV6-5	NA	TRBJ1-2	CASRDNRSYGYTF
TRBV29-1	NA	TRBJ1-3	CSVEAGPSGNTIYF
TRBV10-3	NA	TRBJ1-1	CAISDPQGTEAFF
TRBV28	NA	TRBJ2-7	CASIEGSAGGNYEQYF
TRBV7-8	NA	TRBJ2-7	CASSPRLAYEQYF
TRBV7-2	NA	TRBJ1-2	CASSREGQPYYGYTF
TRBV27	NA	TRBJ1-5	CASRVEGASNQPQHF
TRBV5-1	NA	TRBJ2-5	CASSLGTLQETQYF
TRBV18	NA	TRBJ1-3	CASSPTPGLGVGNTIYF
TRBV5-1	NA	TRBJ2-1	CASSLGLEQFF
TRBV7-2	once	TRBJ1-3	CASSLDSPGLRFGTIYF
TRBV6-1	NA	TRBJ2-3	CASSEITDYTDTQYF
TRBV5-1	NA	TRBJ1-2	CASSSGQDVYGYTF
TRBV20-1	once	TRBJ1-1	CSASSGTPPLMNTEAFF
TRBV10-3	NA	TRBJ2-7	CAISEPGQGPYEQYF
TRBV7-9	NA	TRBJ2-7	CASSQGVLLSYEQYF
TRBV28	NA	TRBJ2-7	CASSSDRVPYEQYF